This T cell receptor beta chain was observed in a study of blood T cell repertoires in COVID-19. As for the study in general: Acute-phase and convalescent COVID-19 samples originated in the United States, Italy and Spain.

Germline CDR1 is WNHNN and CDR2 is SYGVQD (reference sequence). CDR3 length equals 16 residues. V shed 3 bases and J 8 bases; nucleotides not matched to a gene: 9. Authors' data handling: From reference gene primer amplification, estimates of nucleated cell counts were derived. TCRdb keeps only in-frame clones here, not all; method: immunoSEQ multiplex PCR. D and trimming were read from the DNA, whereas the V and J calls and clone size are those reported in that table. The sample lists some 91,000 clones, 76% occurring once. The gene calls are TRBV10-1 and TRBJ2-2, with TRBD2 matching over 10 bases. The specimen sequenced was peripheral blood. This clonotype originated in a man between 70 and 80 years old with acute or convalescent COVID-19. CDR3 coding DNA: TGCGCCAGCAGTGAAGTGGGACTAGCGAGGTCGGGGGAGCTGTTTTTT. The encoded protein is CASSEVGLARSGELFF.